This T cell receptor beta chain was profiled in a study of T cells in Graves' hyperthyroidism and ophthalmopathy. This clonotype was picked up many times. Per the germline V gene, CDR1 is KGHSH and CDR2 is LQKENI. This CDR3 is 13 amino acids long. The V end lost 2 bases, the J end lost 5 bases, and 8 bases lay between the germline ends. Template material for amplifying TCR beta CDR3 regions consisted of RNA transcripts. When the TCR CDR3 underwent first-round RT-PCR, the HTBI primer set was used. TCRdb reanalysed the multiplex PCR reads using MiXCR and keeps one entry per CDR3 protein. The data contain about 720,000 distinct CDR3 sequences, about a sixth of them singletons.

Sequencing was performed on blood. The sequence was collected from a man in his late teens or twenties with Graves' hyperthyroidism. The chain recombines TRBV18 with TRBJ2-3, with D perhaps given as TRBD1 or TRBD2 (5 bases each). Here the CDR3 reads CASSPGTKDTQYF. CDR3 coding DNA: TGTGCCAGCTCACCAGGGACCAAAGATACGCAGTATTTT.